This T cell receptor beta chain was observed in a study of patients and donors after allogeneic stem cell transplantation. V was clipped by 3 bases and J by 2 bases, with 2 bases between them. This CDR3 contains 11 residues. Looked up from germline, CDR1 is SGHRS and CDR2 is YFSETQ. One entry per CDR3 protein results from TCRdb running MiXCR on the RT-PCR reads. The data show 30,000 to 40,000 distinct CDR3 sequences, around 33% seen once. This clonotype originated in a human donor who was either an allogeneic HSCT recipient or a stem cell or donor lymphocyte infusion donor (not recorded which). It is not recorded whose cells these are; they may come from a transplant donor. The chain joins TRBV5-1 to TRBJ1-1; D is undetermined. Input material: blood, either unsorted or a sorted T cell fraction (not recorded which). CDR3 sequence reads: CASSSNTEAFF. The CDR3 coding sequence is TGCGCCAGCAGCTCAAACACTGAAGCTTTCTTT.